A selection of T cell receptor beta chains follows, all from one sample in a study of blood T cell repertoires in COVID-19. Data came from immunoSEQ multiplex PCR; TCRdb stores just in-frame clones and leaves some out. The data contain around 220,000 clones, about 88% of them singletons. What was sequenced was peripheral blood. The receptors were sampled from a woman between 50 and 59 years old with COVID-19, enrolled during active disease. CDR3s include the opening cysteine and the closing phenylalanine or tryptophan. D genes are given only for firm matches. Rows may omit the clone size; those that give it use once, few, many or a size class.

V gene: TRBV13; clone size: .; J gene: TRBJ2-7; D gene: TRBD1; CDR3 protein: CASSRGDRGPYEQYF; CDR3 DNA: TGTGCCAGCAGCCGGGGGGACAGGGGCCCCTACGAGCAGTACTTC
V gene: TRBV21-1; clone size: once; J gene: TRBJ2-3; D gene: .; CDR3 protein: CASPRTGEGVIAQYF; CDR3 DNA: TGTGCCAGCCCAAGAACGGGGGAAGGGGTGATTGCGCAGTATTTT
V gene: TRBV11-3; clone size: once; J gene: TRBJ2-2; D gene: TRBD1; CDR3 protein: CASSLGFWSRQGVNTGELFF; CDR3 DNA: TGTGCCAGCAGCTTGGGCTTCTGGTCACGACAGGGGGTGAACACCGGGGAGCTGTTTTTT
V gene: TRBV18; clone size: few; J gene: TRBJ1-5; D gene: TRBD1; CDR3 protein: CASSLTGVNQPQHF; CDR3 DNA: TGTGCCAGCTCACTTACAGGGGTCAATCAGCCCCAGCATTTT
V gene: TRBV7-8; clone size: .; J gene: TRBJ1-2; D gene: .; CDR3 protein: CASSLGPGTQSNYGYTF; CDR3 DNA: TGTGCCAGCAGCTTGGGCCCAGGGACTCAATCTAACTATGGCTACACCTTC
V gene: TRBV7-7; clone size: .; J gene: TRBJ2-5; D gene: .; CDR3 protein: CASSTDSQETQYF; CDR3 DNA: TGTGCCAGCAGCACGGACAGCCAAGAGACCCAGTACTTC
V gene: TRBV9; clone size: .; J gene: TRBJ2-7; D gene: TRBD1; CDR3 protein: CASSPSGTGIEQYF; CDR3 DNA: TGTGCCAGCAGCCCCTCCGGGACAGGGATCGAGCAGTACTTC
V gene: TRBV15; clone size: .; J gene: TRBJ1-2; D gene: .; CDR3 protein: CATSRQGYGYTF; CDR3 DNA: TGTGCCACCAGCAGACAGGGCTATGGCTACACCTTC
V gene: TRBV5-1; clone size: .; J gene: TRBJ1-6; D gene: .; CDR3 protein: CASSLAWDFNSPLHF; CDR3 DNA: TGCGCCAGCAGCTTGGCCTGGGACTTCAATTCACCCCTCCACTTT
V gene: TRBV30; clone size: few; J gene: TRBJ1-2; D gene: TRBD1; CDR3 protein: CAWSTPVTGDSYGYTF; CDR3 DNA: TGTGCCTGGAGTACTCCCGTTACAGGGGACAGCTATGGCTACACCTTC
V gene: TRBV12-3/TRBV12-4; clone size: .; J gene: TRBJ1-6; D gene: TRBD1; CDR3 protein: CASTIDRASPLHF; CDR3 DNA: TGTGCCAGCACCATCGACAGGGCTTCACCCCTCCACTTT
V gene: TRBV10-3; clone size: few; J gene: TRBJ1-6; D gene: TRBD1; CDR3 protein: CAISQGDRSSKPLHF; CDR3 DNA: TGTGCCATCAGTCAAGGGGACAGGAGTTCCAAACCCCTCCACTTT
V gene: TRBV9; clone size: once; J gene: TRBJ1-3; D gene: .; CDR3 protein: CASSVSGGSSGNTIYF; CDR3 DNA: TGTGCCAGCAGCGTATCCGGGGGATCTTCTGGAAACACCATATATTTT
V gene: TRBV7-6; clone size: .; J gene: TRBJ2-2; D gene: TRBD1; CDR3 protein: CASSPQDRATGELFF; CDR3 DNA: TGTGCCAGCAGCCCCCAGGACAGGGCCACCGGGGAGCTGTTTTTT
V gene: TRBV5-1; clone size: few; J gene: TRBJ1-5; D gene: TRBD1; CDR3 protein: CASSPRTGYNQPQHF; CDR3 DNA: TGCGCCAGCAGCCCCAGGACAGGGTACAATCAGCCCCAGCATTTT
V gene: TRBV6-6; clone size: few; J gene: TRBJ2-3; D gene: TRBD2; CDR3 protein: CASSPNRGGRVTDTQYF; CDR3 DNA: TGTGCCAGCAGTCCCAATAGGGGAGGGAGGGTTACAGATACGCAGTATTTT
V gene: TRBV11-3; clone size: .; J gene: TRBJ2-5; D gene: TRBD2; CDR3 protein: CASSPRRGGGVETQYF; CDR3 DNA: TGTGCCAGCAGCCCACGACGCGGGGGGGGCGTGGAGACCCAGTACTTC
V gene: TRBV10-2; clone size: .; J gene: TRBJ1-1; D gene: .; CDR3 protein: CASSRWRNTEAFF; CDR3 DNA: TGCGCCAGTTCCCGTTGGAGGAACACTGAAGCTTTCTTT
V gene: TRBV19; clone size: once; J gene: TRBJ2-3; D gene: TRBD2; CDR3 protein: CASSILAGLPDTQYF; CDR3 DNA: TGTGCCAGTAGTATTTTAGCGGGGTTACCAGATACGCAGTATTTT
V gene: TRBV2; clone size: .; J gene: TRBJ2-3; D gene: TRBD2; CDR3 protein: CASSELDSGGVSTDTQYF; CDR3 DNA: TGTGCCAGCAGTGAATTGGATAGCGGGGGGGTGAGCACAGATACGCAGTATTTT
V gene: TRBV4-3; clone size: .; J gene: TRBJ2-5; D gene: TRBD2; CDR3 protein: CASSQEGSGGTEETQYF; CDR3 DNA: TGCGCCAGCAGCCAAGAAGGGAGCGGGGGCACCGAAGAGACCCAGTACTTC
V gene: TRBV5-4; clone size: .; J gene: TRBJ1-2; D gene: TRBD1; CDR3 protein: CASSPGQGVTF; CDR3 DNA: TGTGCCAGCAGCCCGGGACAGGGGGTTACCTTC
V gene: TRBV24-1; clone size: .; J gene: TRBJ2-4; D gene: TRBD2; CDR3 protein: CATSDLGSRVRLAGVGAKNIQYF; CDR3 DNA: TGTGCCACCAGTGATTTAGGCAGCAGGGTGAGGCTAGCGGGGGTTGGGGCCAAAAACATTCAGTACTTC
V gene: TRBV9; clone size: .; J gene: TRBJ1-1; D gene: .; CDR3 protein: CASSPSGSKRAFF; CDR3 DNA: TGTGCCAGCAGCCCCTCGGGGTCAAAGAGAGCTTTCTTT
V gene: TRBV11-3; clone size: .; J gene: TRBJ1-3; D gene: .; CDR3 protein: CASSSSWGLGEDTIYF; CDR3 DNA: TGTGCCAGCAGCTCATCCTGGGGACTTGGCGAAGACACCATATATTTT
V gene: TRBV12-3/TRBV12-4; clone size: .; J gene: TRBJ2-3; D gene: TRBD2; CDR3 protein: CASTGLFTDTQYF; CDR3 DNA: TGTGCCAGCACGGGACTATTCACAGATACGCAGTATTTT
V gene: TRBV19; clone size: .; J gene: TRBJ1-2; D gene: .; CDR3 protein: CASSIELEGGYGYTF; CDR3 DNA: TGTGCCAGTAGTATAGAGTTAGAGGGTGGCTATGGCTACACCTTC
V gene: TRBV3-1/TRBV3-2; clone size: .; J gene: TRBJ2-1; D gene: .; CDR3 protein: CASSLETGQFF; CDR3 DNA: TGTGCCAGCAGCCTCGAGACAGGGCAGTTCTTC
V gene: TRBV4-3; clone size: .; J gene: TRBJ2-3; D gene: TRBD1; CDR3 protein: CASSRGGTGPPGTQYF; CDR3 DNA: TGCGCCAGCAGCCGGGGAGGGACAGGGCCCCCAGGAACGCAGTATTTT
V gene: TRBV24-1; clone size: .; J gene: TRBJ2-2; D gene: TRBD1; CDR3 protein: CATMTGTGDTGELFF; CDR3 DNA: TGTGCCACCATGACCGGGACAGGGGACACCGGGGAGCTGTTTTTT
V gene: TRBV11-2; clone size: .; J gene: TRBJ1-1; D gene: .; CDR3 protein: CASSLVGRLNTEAFF; CDR3 DNA: TGTGCCAGCAGCTTAGTTGGCAGGTTGAACACTGAAGCTTTCTTT
V gene: TRBV7-2; clone size: .; J gene: TRBJ2-3; D gene: .; CDR3 protein: CASSFGHGGDTQYF; CDR3 DNA: TGTGCCAGCAGTTTCGGTCACGGGGGAGATACGCAGTATTTT
V gene: TRBV15; clone size: .; J gene: TRBJ2-1; D gene: TRBD2; CDR3 protein: CATSPSGGASNEQFF; CDR3 DNA: TGTGCCACCAGCCCCAGCGGGGGGGCATCCAATGAGCAGTTCTTC
V gene: TRBV5-5; clone size: .; J gene: TRBJ1-2; D gene: .; CDR3 protein: CASSWGRRVGDGYTF; CDR3 DNA: TGTGCCAGCAGCTGGGGGCGCAGGGTGGGAGATGGCTACACCTTC
V gene: TRBV2; clone size: .; J gene: TRBJ2-3; D gene: TRBD2; CDR3 protein: CASSEAGSGGGTDTQYF; CDR3 DNA: TGTGCCAGCAGTGAAGCGGGTAGCGGGGGGGGCACAGATACGCAGTATTTT
V gene: TRBV28; clone size: .; J gene: TRBJ2-5; D gene: TRBD1; CDR3 protein: CASTVTGFLETQYF; CDR3 DNA: TGTGCCAGCACTGTGACAGGGTTCCTCGAGACCCAGTACTTC
V gene: TRBV30; clone size: .; J gene: TRBJ1-1; D gene: .; CDR3 protein: CAWSVIPGTEAFF; CDR3 DNA: TGTGCCTGGAGTGTAATACCGGGCACTGAAGCTTTCTTT
V gene: TRBV20-1; clone size: .; J gene: TRBJ1-1; D gene: TRBD1; CDR3 protein: CSAYSGTGAFF; CDR3 DNA: TGCAGTGCTTATTCCGGGACAGGAGCCTTCTTT
V gene: TRBV28; clone size: .; J gene: TRBJ2-1; D gene: .; CDR3 protein: CASFSGSSYNEQFF; CDR3 DNA: TGTGCCAGCTTCAGCGGAAGCTCCTACAATGAGCAGTTCTTC
V gene: TRBV3-1/TRBV3-2; clone size: .; J gene: TRBJ2-5; D gene: .; CDR3 protein: CASSPRVGPGETQYF; CDR3 DNA: TGTGCCAGCAGCCCCCGCGTAGGTCCGGGGGAGACCCAGTACTTC
V gene: TRBV4-1; clone size: .; J gene: TRBJ1-4; D gene: TRBD1; CDR3 protein: CASSQDEGAGPNEKLFF; CDR3 DNA: TGCGCCAGCAGCCAAGATGAGGGGGCAGGACCTAATGAAAAACTGTTTTTT
V gene: TRBV12-3/TRBV12-4; clone size: .; J gene: TRBJ1-2; D gene: .; CDR3 protein: CASGRREYGGYTF; CDR3 DNA: TGTGCCAGCGGACGGAGGGAGTACGGTGGCTACACCTTC
V gene: TRBV2; clone size: once; J gene: TRBJ1-1; D gene: .; CDR3 protein: CASSILIVGGRTEAFF; CDR3 DNA: TGTGCCAGCAGCATTCTGATCGTAGGGGGTCGCACTGAAGCTTTCTTT
V gene: TRBV6-5; clone size: .; J gene: TRBJ1-6; D gene: .; CDR3 protein: CASAISGGYNSPLHF; CDR3 DNA: TGTGCCAGCGCAATAAGCGGGGGGTATAATTCACCCCTCCACTTT
V gene: TRBV5-4; clone size: .; J gene: TRBJ2-7; D gene: .; CDR3 protein: CASSLRGDYYEQYF; CDR3 DNA: TGTGCCAGCAGCTTGCGGGGAGATTACTACGAGCAGTACTTC
V gene: TRBV18; clone size: .; J gene: TRBJ1-5; D gene: .; CDR3 protein: CASSDSFSNQPQHF; CDR3 DNA: TGTGCCAGCTCAGACAGCTTCTCCAATCAGCCCCAGCATTTT
V gene: TRBV27; clone size: .; J gene: TRBJ2-5; D gene: TRBD1; CDR3 protein: CASSLRPRGPVETQYF; CDR3 DNA: TGTGCCAGCAGTTTACGACCCAGGGGGCCAGTAGAGACCCAGTACTTC
V gene: TRBV14; clone size: .; J gene: TRBJ1-1; D gene: .; CDR3 protein: CASSQVKFGLYTEAFF; CDR3 DNA: TGTGCCAGCAGCCAAGTTAAATTCGGTCTTTACACTGAAGCTTTCTTT
V gene: TRBV2; clone size: .; J gene: TRBJ2-1; D gene: TRBD2; CDR3 protein: CASSDGRAFTDEQFF; CDR3 DNA: TGTGCCAGCAGTGATGGGAGGGCTTTCACGGATGAGCAGTTCTTC
V gene: TRBV10-3; clone size: .; J gene: TRBJ2-3; D gene: .; CDR3 protein: CAISDSGDTDTQYF; CDR3 DNA: TGTGCCATCAGTGATTCGGGGGACACAGATACGCAGTATTTT
V gene: TRBV27; clone size: .; J gene: TRBJ2-1; D gene: TRBD1; CDR3 protein: CASSPPWGTGGYNEQFF; CDR3 DNA: TGTGCCAGCAGTCCCCCCTGGGGGACAGGGGGTTACAATGAGCAGTTCTTC
V gene: TRBV24-1; clone size: .; J gene: TRBJ2-1; D gene: TRBD1; CDR3 protein: CATSELGQGGGGEQFF; CDR3 DNA: TGTGCCACCAGTGAGTTGGGACAGGGAGGTGGGGGTGAGCAGTTCTTC
V gene: TRBV10-3; clone size: .; J gene: TRBJ1-5; D gene: .; CDR3 protein: CAGQQDNNQPQHF; CDR3 DNA: TGTGCCGGACAACAGGACAACAATCAGCCCCAGCATTTT
V gene: TRBV5-1; clone size: .; J gene: TRBJ1-4; D gene: .; CDR3 protein: CASSLGGPFGEKLFF; CDR3 DNA: TGCGCCAGCAGCTTGGGGGGGCCCTTCGGTGAAAAACTGTTTTTT
V gene: TRBV7-9; clone size: many; J gene: TRBJ1-2; D gene: TRBD1; CDR3 protein: CASSSSGGTGAYGYTF; CDR3 DNA: TGTGCCAGCAGCTCCAGCGGGGGGACAGGGGCCTATGGCTACACCTTC
V gene: TRBV10-3; clone size: once; J gene: TRBJ1-3; D gene: .; CDR3 protein: CAISTGSGNTIYF; CDR3 DNA: TGTGCCATCAGCACAGGGTCTGGAAACACCATATATTTT
V gene: TRBV11-2; clone size: .; J gene: TRBJ2-6; D gene: TRBD1; CDR3 protein: CASSSNRGPLSGANVLTF; CDR3 DNA: TGTGCCAGCAGCTCCAACAGGGGACCCCTCTCTGGGGCCAACGTCCTGACTTTC
V gene: TRBV27; clone size: .; J gene: TRBJ2-7; D gene: .; CDR3 protein: CASSLADSSYEQYF; CDR3 DNA: TGTGCCAGCAGTTTAGCGGACAGCTCCTACGAGCAGTACTTC
V gene: TRBV24-1; clone size: .; J gene: TRBJ2-4; D gene: TRBD1; CDR3 protein: CATSEGAVGQGKNIQYF; CDR3 DNA: TGTGCCACCAGTGAGGGGGCCGTGGGACAGGGGAAAAACATTCAGTACTTC
V gene: TRBV4-1; clone size: .; J gene: TRBJ2-7; D gene: .; CDR3 protein: CASSRGLGYEQYF; CDR3 DNA: TGCGCCAGCAGCCGGGGGCTGGGCTACGAGCAGTACTTC